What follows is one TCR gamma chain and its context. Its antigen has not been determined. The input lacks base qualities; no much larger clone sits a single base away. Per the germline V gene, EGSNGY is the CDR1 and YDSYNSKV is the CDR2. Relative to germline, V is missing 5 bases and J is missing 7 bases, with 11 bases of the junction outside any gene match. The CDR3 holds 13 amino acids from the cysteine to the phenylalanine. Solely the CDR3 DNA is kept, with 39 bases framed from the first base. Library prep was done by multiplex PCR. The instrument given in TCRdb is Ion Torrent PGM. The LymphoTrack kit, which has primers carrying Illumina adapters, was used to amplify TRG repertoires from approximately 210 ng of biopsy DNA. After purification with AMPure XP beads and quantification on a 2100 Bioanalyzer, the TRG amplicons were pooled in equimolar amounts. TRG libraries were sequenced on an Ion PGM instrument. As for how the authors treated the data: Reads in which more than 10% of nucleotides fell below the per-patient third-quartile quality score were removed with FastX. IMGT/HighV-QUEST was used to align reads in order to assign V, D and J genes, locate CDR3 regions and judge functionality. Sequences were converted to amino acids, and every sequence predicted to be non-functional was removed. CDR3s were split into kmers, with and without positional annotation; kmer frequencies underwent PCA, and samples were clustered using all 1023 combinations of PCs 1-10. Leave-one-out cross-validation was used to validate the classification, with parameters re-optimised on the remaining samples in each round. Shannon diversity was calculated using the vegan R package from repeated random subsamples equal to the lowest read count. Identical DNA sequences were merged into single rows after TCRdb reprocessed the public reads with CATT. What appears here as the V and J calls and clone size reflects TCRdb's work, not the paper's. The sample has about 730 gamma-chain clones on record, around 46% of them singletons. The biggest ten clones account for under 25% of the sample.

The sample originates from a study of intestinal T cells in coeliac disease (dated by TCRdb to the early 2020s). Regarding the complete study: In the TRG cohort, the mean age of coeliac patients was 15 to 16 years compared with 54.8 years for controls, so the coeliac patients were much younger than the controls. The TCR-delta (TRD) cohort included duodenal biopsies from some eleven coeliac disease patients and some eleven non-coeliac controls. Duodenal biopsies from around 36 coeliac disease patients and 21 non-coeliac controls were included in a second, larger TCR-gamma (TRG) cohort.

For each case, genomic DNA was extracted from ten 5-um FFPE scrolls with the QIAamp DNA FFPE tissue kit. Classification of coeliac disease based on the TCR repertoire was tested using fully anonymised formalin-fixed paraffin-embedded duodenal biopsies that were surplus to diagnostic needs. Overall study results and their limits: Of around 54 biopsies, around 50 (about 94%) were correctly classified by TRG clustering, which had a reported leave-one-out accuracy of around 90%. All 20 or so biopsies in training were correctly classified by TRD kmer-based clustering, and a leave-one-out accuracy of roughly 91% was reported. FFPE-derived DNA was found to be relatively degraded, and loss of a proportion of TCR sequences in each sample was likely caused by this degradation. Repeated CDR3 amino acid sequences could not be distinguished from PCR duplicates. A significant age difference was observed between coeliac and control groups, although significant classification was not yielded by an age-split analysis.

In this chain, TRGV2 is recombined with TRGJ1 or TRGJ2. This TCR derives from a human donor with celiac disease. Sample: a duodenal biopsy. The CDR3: CATWGRSLYKKLF. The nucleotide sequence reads TGTGCCACCTGGGGACGGTCTTTGTATAAGAAACTCTTT.